This TCR beta chain comes out of a study of naive and memory T cell subsets. Both TRBC1 and TRBC2 were covered by a beta constant-region primer of two equimolar oligonucleotides. The ligated cDNA underwent four PCR rounds using SP2 and nested alpha and beta constant-region primers. MiXCR, run by TCRdb on the UMI-ligation and nested PCR reads, gives a single entry per CDR3 protein. The sample records over 100,000 distinct CDR3 sequences, just over 35% being singletons. The CDR3 is 18 residues long. Germline V gives CDR1 KGHDR, CDR2 SFDVKD. The trim removed 6 bases at V and 0 bases at J, leaving 10 bases unmatched.

The sequence derives from a human donor in good health. Sequencing input: central memory CD4+ T cells from blood. V usage is TRBV24-1 and J usage is TRBJ2-1; 10 bases are shared with TRBD2. Here the CDR3 reads CATSSHSGRSSSYNEQFF. CDR3 nucleotides: TGTGCCACCAGTAGTCATAGCGGGAGGTCCAGCTCCTACAATGAGCAGTTCTTC.